Following are 18 T cell receptor beta chains from one sample sequenced in a study of spatial heterogeneity in lung cancer. Noted time point: sample taken at primary tumor resection. TCRdb independently ran MiXCR on the 5' RACE reads; one entry per CDR3 protein. The table shows fewer than 6,500 distinct CDR3 sequences, with approximately 13% occurring only once. The source material was lung tissue, sampled at surgery. These receptors were collected from a human donor with early-stage non-small cell lung cancer.

This clonotype was recorded at least ten times. This beta chain slipped into a library made for alpha chains as a stray read, so its size is not meaningful. The CDR3 reads CASSPPGVNTGELFF. The CDR3 nucleotides are TGTGCCAGCAGCCCACCGGGAGTGAACACCGGGGAGCTGTTTTTT. This chain uses TRBV7-9 with TRBJ2-2, with TRBD2 as a possible D gene (6 bases). V lost 5 bases to trimming and J lost 1 base, with 11 bases between them. CDR3 size: 15 residues. Germline loops: CDR1 SEHNR, CDR2 FQNEAQ (reference sequence). Full variable domain (outside the CDR3, taken from reference TRBV7-9 and TRBJ2-2): DTGVSQNPRHKITKRGQNVTFRCDPISEHNRLYWYRQTLGQGPEFLTYFQNEAQLEKSRLLSDRFSAERPKGSFSTLEIQRTEQGDSAMYLCASSPPGVNTGELFFGEGSRLTVL.

This clonotype has a count of ten or more. The library was built for alpha chains, so this beta chain is an off-target read and its size means little. The CDR3 bases are TGTGCCAGCAGTAAGACTAGCGGCTTTTCCTACGAGCAGTACTTC. It specifies CASSKTSGFSYEQYF. This sequence joins TRBV12-3 or TRBV12-4 and TRBJ2-7; 9 bases align to TRBD2. CDR3 length: 15 amino acids. After removal of 5 bases from V and 1 base from J, the junction contained 6 bases not matched to a gene.

As to this clonotype: Found in a library prepared for alpha chains, this beta chain is an off-target read, and its abundance has little meaning. This chain uses TRBV7-2 with TRBJ1-1; possible D gene TRBD1, 6 bases. V was trimmed by 3 bases and J by 9 bases, leaving 14 bases between them. Germline CDR1 and CDR2: SGHTA and FQGNSA. The CDR3 has 13 residues. The DNA of the CDR3 is TGTGCCAGCAGCTTTGCCCCGGACAGAAAAGCTTTCTTT. It yields the protein CASSFAPDRKAFF.

This clonotype was counted at least ten times. This beta chain slipped into a library made for alpha chains as a stray read, so its size is not meaningful. The rearrangement links TRBV6-6 to TRBJ1-2; no definite D call. V was cut by 5 bases and J by 7 bases, with 8 bases left in between. This CDR3 is 11 amino acids long. The germline V gene has CDR1 MNHNY and CDR2 SVGAGI (reference sequence). As DNA, the CDR3 is TGTGCCAGCAGTCGGGATGGTGGCTACACCTTC. It specifies CASSRDGGYTF.

Many counts were recorded for this clonotype. Within a library made for alpha chains, this beta chain is off target, and its count is uninformative. This chain connects TRBV27 to TRBJ2-2; a possible D gene is TRBD1 (6 bases). Per the germline V gene, CDR1 is MNHEY and CDR2 is SMNVEV (reference sequence). V was shortened by 6 bases and J by 3 bases, with 11 bases between the two germline ends. This CDR3 has 14 amino acids. The DNA of the CDR3 is TGTGCCAGCAGCTGGGGGCAGGACACCGGGGAGCTGTTTTTT. Amino acids: CASSWGQDTGELFF.

At least ten counts were recorded for this clonotype. This beta chain is an off-target read within a library intended for alpha chains, so its frequency means little. This chain uses TRBV5-1 with TRBJ2-3; 11 positions agree with TRBD1. V dropped 3 bases and J dropped 4; count of bases not matched to a gene: 10. This CDR3 has 17 amino acids. CDR1 and CDR2 from the germline V gene are SGHRS and YFSETQ. This CDR3 is CASSYGLGQGAADTQYF. The CDR3 region has the DNA TGCGCCAGCAGCTACGGACTCGGACAGGGGGCGGCAGATACGCAGTATTTT.

Within the sample, this clonotype is medium-sized. This beta chain appears as a stray read in a library generated for alpha chains; its size is not informative. The chain couples TRBV27 to TRBJ2-3; a weak D match, TRBD2 (6 bases). The CDR3 spans 13 residues. The V and J ends lost 6 bases and 6 bases respectively, with 13 bases between them. Germline-derived CDR1 and CDR2 are MNHEY and SMNVEV (reference sequence). As DNA, the CDR3 is TGTGCCAGCAGGGACTACCGGCGGGATACGCAGTATTTT. This codes for CASRDYRRDTQYF.

This clonotype showed up many times. This beta chain turned up in a library designed for alpha chains; as an off-target read, its abundance says little. This sequence joins TRBV6-5 and TRBJ1-3, with D possibly being TRBD1 (5 bases). The germline V and J ends were trimmed by 6 bases and 3 bases, with 15 bases remaining between them. There are 15 residues in the CDR3. Germline-derived CDR1 and CDR2 are MNHEY and SVGAGI. CDR3 loop: CASSPGLGIGNTIYF. The CDR3 bases are TGTGCCAGCAGCCCAGGGTTGGGGATTGGAAACACCATATATTTT.

This clonotype is labeled medium-sized. This beta chain slipped into a library made for alpha chains as a stray read, so its size is not meaningful. The genes are TRBV28 and TRBJ2-7; a weak D match, TRBD2 (6 bases). Trimming shortened V by 3 bases and J by 2 bases, and 14 bases separated the two germline ends. Germline CDR1 MDHEN, CDR2 SYDVKM. The CDR3 runs to 15 residues. The DNA for the CDR3 is TGTGCCAGCAGTTTTTCGGCTAGCGCCGCCTACGAGCAGTACTTC. Translation: CASSFSASAAYEQYF.

This clonotype appeared a single time. This beta chain lies outside the target of a library built for alpha chains; its clone size means little. The chain employs TRBV15 and TRBJ1-1, with 7 nucleotides matching TRBD1. The germline gives CDR1 LNHNV, CDR2 YYDKDF (reference sequence). The CDR3 has 14 amino acids. V was clipped by 5 bases and J by 1 base; unmatched bases: 4. CDR3 loop: CATSPPGGNTEAFF. The CDR3 nucleotides read TGTGCCACCAGCCCGCCAGGGGGGAACACTGAAGCTTTCTTT.

The sample holds a few counts of this clonotype. Little can be read into the size of this beta chain, an off-target read in a library designed for alpha chains. The rearrangement uses TRBV24-1 and TRBJ2-1; D gene unclear. This CDR3 comprises 15 residues. V gave up 0 bases and J gave up 6 bases, with 11 bases separating them. Germline V gene lookup returns CDR1 KGHDR and CDR2 SFDVKD. The CDR3 nucleotides read TGTGCCACCAGTGATTTGCAAGATCAGGTCAATGAGCAGTTCTTC. This gives the protein CATSDLQDQVNEQFF.

The sample holds one count of this clonotype. Found in a library prepared for alpha chains, this beta chain is an off-target read, and its abundance has little meaning. This chain uses TRBV30 with TRBJ2-6, with TRBD2 as a possible D gene (5 bases). V shed 2 bases and J shed 0 bases, with 5 bases lying between them. The CDR3 is 14 amino acids. From germline, CDR1 is GTSNPN and CDR2 SVGIG (reference sequence). CDR3 DNA sequence: TGTGCCTGGAGTCGGGACTCTGGGGCCAACGTCCTGACTTTC. Its translation: CAWSRDSGANVLTF. The entire variable domain, with the rest obtained from reference TRBV30 and TRBJ2-6, is as follows: SQTIHQWPATLVQPVGSPLSLECTVEGTSNPNLYWYRQAAGRGLQLLFYSVGIGQISSEVPQNLSASRPQDRQFILSSKKLLLSDSGFYLCAWSRDSGANVLTFGAGSRLTVL.

This clonotype has at least ten counts. This beta chain represents an off-target read in a library built for alpha chains; its size is of limited meaning. V gene TRBV6-2 or TRBV6-3 combines with J gene TRBJ2-1; D is possibly TRBD1 or TRBD2 (5 bases each). In germline, CDR1 is MNHEY, CDR2 SVGEGT. Trimming removed 2 bases at V and 7 bases at J, with 21 bases between. The CDR3 runs to 17 residues. The CDR3 region is CASSYPGRRVMFNEQFF. CDR3 DNA sequence: TGTGCCAGCAGTTACCCGGGGCGCAGAGTCATGTTTAATGAGCAGTTCTTC.

This clonotype was counted many times. This beta chain lies outside the target of a library built for alpha chains; its clone size means little. CDR3 amino acids: CASSLPTTRQTDTQYF. The CDR3 DNA sequence: TGTGCCAGCAGCCTCCCGACTACACGGCAGACAGATACGCAGTATTTT. The J gene is TRBJ2-3, the V gene TRBV7-2, with TRBD2 as a possible D gene (5 bases). The CDR3 sequence is 16 residues long. Deletions cut 5 bases from V and 3 bases from J, with 18 bases between. Looked up from germline, CDR1 is SGHTA and CDR2 is FQGNSA.

In the case of this clonotype: This beta chain lies outside the target of a library built for alpha chains; its clone size means little. V and J are TRBV28 and TRBJ1-1; D is uncertain. The CDR3 is made up of 15 amino acids. The V gene's germline CDR1 is MDHEN and CDR2 SYDVKM. Trimming pared 4 bases from V and 1 base from J, leaving 13 bases between. CDR3 nucleotides: TGTGCCAGCAGTTCAGTATTCCGGGAGAACACTGAAGCTTTCTTT. Its translation is CASSSVFRENTEAFF.

This clonotype was counted at least ten times. The library was built for alpha chains, so this beta chain is an off-target read and its size means little. The chain combines TRBV4-2 with TRBJ2-3, with 9 bases lining up with TRBD1. The length of the CDR3 is 17 residues. Germline CDR1 is LGHNA and CDR2 is YNFKEQ. V shed 0 bases, J shed 5 bases, and the junction held 9 bases outside the gene matches. Here the CDR3 DNA reads TGTGCCAGCAGCCAAGATCCGGACAGGGGCTGGGTAGATACGCAGTATTTT. Translation: CASSQDPDRGWVDTQYF.

This clonotype was detected many times. Because the library targeted alpha chains, this beta chain is an off-target read whose size means little. The rearrangement joins TRBV7-2 to TRBJ2-7, with 11 bases lining up with TRBD2. Looked up from germline, CDR1 is SGHTA and CDR2 is FQGNSA. V shed 4 bases and J 5 bases; nucleotides not matched to a gene: 7. The CDR3 is made up of 15 amino acids. CDR3 residues: CASSSPGLAGNEQYF. The CDR3 region has the DNA TGTGCCAGCAGCTCCCCTGGACTAGCGGGCAACGAGCAGTACTTC.

Of note for this clonotype: Since the library was made to target alpha chains, this beta chain is a stray read and its abundance is not meaningful. This chain uses TRBV5-1 with TRBJ1-1; 10 nucleotides align to TRBD1. The CDR3 loop spans 15 amino acids. Germline V gene sequence: CDR1 SGHRS, CDR2 YFSETQ. The V gene end was trimmed by 2 bases and the J gene end by 1 base; junction bases not matched to a gene: 2. CDR3 in amino acids: CASSLGTGANTEAFF. The DNA of the CDR3 is TGCGCCAGCAGCTTAGGGACAGGGGCGAACACTGAAGCTTTCTTT.